This T cell receptor beta chain is from a study of brain T cells in children with intractable seizures. Sequencing was limited to surgery cases with top T cell transcript signatures in brain tissue. Pre-surgery treatment included at least one anti-epileptic drug. This clone was recorded a few times. The antigen remains undetermined. Sequencing used immunoSEQ multiplex PCR; TCRdb keeps in-frame clones, though not all of them. Among over 7,000 clones listed, less than 80% were seen once. Whole-study results and caveats: Among the top 50 brain clones were public and private clonotypes. Pre-surgery blood may have been undersampled, hiding some clones. Only CDR3 sequence similarity suggested viral specificity, without known HCMV serostatus.

The TCR originated in a girl between 2 and 10 years old with tuberous sclerosis and intractable seizures. The material was resected brain tissue, obtained at surgery.

CDR3 protein: CASSRGTAYTF. CDR3 coding DNA: TGTGCCAGCAGCCGTGGGACGGCCTACACCTTC. This chain links TRBV12-3 or TRBV12-4 with TRBJ1-2; D possibly corresponds to TRBD1 (5 bases). CDR3 length: 11 residues. The V gene lost 6 bases and the J gene lost 10 bases, with 12 bases spanning the gap.